These 7 T cell receptor beta chains were all obtained from the same sample, sequenced in a study of T cell changes during pregnancy in multiple sclerosis. This table comes from immunoSEQ multiplex PCR, and its TCRdb copy is limited to in-frame clones, with some not included. The sample lists 45,000 to 60,000 clones; around nine tenths were seen once. The sample here was CD8+ T cells from peripheral blood mononuclear cells, taken before pregnancy. Receptors were obtained from a female donor with multiple sclerosis, enrolled in a pregnancy study.

The chain recombines TRBV2 with TRBJ2-3; 8 bases line up with TRBD2. After removal of 6 bases from V and 5 bases from J, the junction contained 7 bases not matched to a gene. The V gene's germline CDR1 is SNHLY and CDR2 FYNNEI. The CDR3 has 14 residues. The CDR3 nucleotides are TGTGCCAGCAGCCCAACGGGGGGGGTAGATACGCAGTATTTT. This sequence encodes CASSPTGGVDTQYF.

The chain joins TRBV4-3 to TRBJ2-1, with TRBD2 matching over 8 bases. V lost 1 base and J lost 6; bases outside the gene matches: 8. Germline CDR1 LGHNA, CDR2 YSLEER. This CDR3 has 16 amino acids. The CDR3 reads CASSQGRGAFSNEQFF. In nucleotides, the CDR3 is TGCGCCAGCAGCCAAGGGCGGGGGGCTTTTAGCAATGAGCAGTTCTTC.

This chain joins TRBV4-1 and TRBJ1-2, with unresolved D. The CDR3 runs 13 residues. Trimming left V 1 base short and J 2 bases short, with 5 bases between. Germline V gene lookup returns CDR1 MGHRA and CDR2 YSYEKL. The CDR3 DNA is TGCGCCAGCAGCCAAGCCTCCAACTATGGCTACACCTTC. Translated, it gives CASSQASNYGYTF.

V is TRBV30 and J is TRBJ2-7; the D gene is possibly TRBD2 (5 bases). The CDR3 runs 12 residues. Germline V gene sequence: CDR1 GTSNPN, CDR2 SVGIG (reference sequence). Deletions cut 0 bases from V and 6 bases from J, with 9 bases between. The chain's CDR3 is CAWSVTGFEQYF. The CDR3 DNA reads as TGTGCCTGGAGTGTAACGGGGTTCGAGCAGTACTTC.

The chain recombines TRBV6-1 with TRBJ2-7, with D possibly TRBD1 on 5 matching bases. The CDR3 is 11 residues long. V was cut by 6 bases and J by 7 bases, with 10 bases left in between. The germline gives CDR1 MNHNS, CDR2 SASEGT. CDR3 loop: CASRSGLEQYF. The CDR3 DNA reads TGTGCCAGCAGGTCAGGGTTAGAGCAGTACTTC.

V gene TRBV6-5 combines with J gene TRBJ1-2, with no clear D. Germline CDR1 is MNHEY and CDR2 is SVGAGI. Trimming removed 1 base from V and 2 bases from J, with 8 bases in between. The CDR3 contains 14 residues. This CDR3 is CASSYYGPNYGYTF. Written as DNA, the CDR3 is TGTGCCAGCAGTTACTATGGGCCCAACTATGGCTACACCTTC.

The CDR3 sequence: CASSQDLPGGNNGYTF. CDR3 DNA: TGCGCCAGCAGCCAAGATCTCCCAGGGGGCAATAATGGCTACACCTTC. The rearrangement links TRBV4-3 to TRBJ1-2; TRBD1 aligns across 8 bases. After removal of 0 bases from V and 6 bases from J, the junction contained 9 bases not matched to a gene. This CDR3 has 16 amino acids. CDR1 is LGHNA, CDR2 YSLEER, per germline.